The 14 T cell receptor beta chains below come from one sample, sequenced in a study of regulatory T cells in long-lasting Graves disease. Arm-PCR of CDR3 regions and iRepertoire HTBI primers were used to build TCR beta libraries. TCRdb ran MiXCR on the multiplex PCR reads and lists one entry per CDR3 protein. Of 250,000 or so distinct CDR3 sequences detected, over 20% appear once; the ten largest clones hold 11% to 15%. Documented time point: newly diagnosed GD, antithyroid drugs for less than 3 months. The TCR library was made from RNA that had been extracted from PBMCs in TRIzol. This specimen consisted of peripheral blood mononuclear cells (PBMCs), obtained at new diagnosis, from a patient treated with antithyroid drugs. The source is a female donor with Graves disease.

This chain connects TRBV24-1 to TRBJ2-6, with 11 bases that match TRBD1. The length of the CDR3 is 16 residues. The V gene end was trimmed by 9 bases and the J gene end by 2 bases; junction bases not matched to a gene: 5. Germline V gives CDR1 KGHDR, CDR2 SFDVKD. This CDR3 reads CATSGTGGPGANVLTF. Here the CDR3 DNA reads TGTGCCACCTCGGGGACAGGGGGTCCTGGGGCCAACGTCCTGACTTTC.

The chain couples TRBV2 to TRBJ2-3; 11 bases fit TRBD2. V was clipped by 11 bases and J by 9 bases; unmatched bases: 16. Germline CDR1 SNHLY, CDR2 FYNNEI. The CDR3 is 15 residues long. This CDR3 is CAGGPLAGAGGTQYF. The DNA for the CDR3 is TGTGCCGGGGGTCCACTAGCGGGGGCCGGAGGGACGCAGTATTTT.

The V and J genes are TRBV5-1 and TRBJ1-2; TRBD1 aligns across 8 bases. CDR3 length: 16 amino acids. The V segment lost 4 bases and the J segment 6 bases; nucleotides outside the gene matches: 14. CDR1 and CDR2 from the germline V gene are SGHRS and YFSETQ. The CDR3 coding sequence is TGCGCCAGCAGCGTCGGACAGGGCATCCATAGGCATGGCTACACCTTC. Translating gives CASSVGQGIHRHGYTF.

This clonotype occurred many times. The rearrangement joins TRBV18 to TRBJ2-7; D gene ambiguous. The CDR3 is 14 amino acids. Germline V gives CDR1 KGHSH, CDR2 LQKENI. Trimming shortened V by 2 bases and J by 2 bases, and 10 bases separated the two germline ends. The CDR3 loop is CASSPAAATYEQYF. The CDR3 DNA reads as TGTGCCAGCTCACCAGCGGCGGCTACCTACGAGCAGTACTTC.

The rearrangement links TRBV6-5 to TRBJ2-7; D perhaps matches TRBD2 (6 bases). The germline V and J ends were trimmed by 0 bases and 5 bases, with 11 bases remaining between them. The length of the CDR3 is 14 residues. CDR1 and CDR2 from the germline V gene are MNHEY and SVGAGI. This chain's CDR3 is CASSYSPGDNEQYF. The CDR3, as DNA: TGTGCCAGCAGTTACTCCCCGGGAGACAACGAGCAGTACTTC.

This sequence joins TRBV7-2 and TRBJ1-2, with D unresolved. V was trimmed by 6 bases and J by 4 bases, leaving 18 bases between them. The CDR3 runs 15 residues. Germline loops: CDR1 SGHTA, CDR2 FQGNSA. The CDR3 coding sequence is TGTGCCAGCAGTCCTTGGCGGGCCAGCTTCTATGGCTACACCTTC. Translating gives CASSPWRASFYGYTF.

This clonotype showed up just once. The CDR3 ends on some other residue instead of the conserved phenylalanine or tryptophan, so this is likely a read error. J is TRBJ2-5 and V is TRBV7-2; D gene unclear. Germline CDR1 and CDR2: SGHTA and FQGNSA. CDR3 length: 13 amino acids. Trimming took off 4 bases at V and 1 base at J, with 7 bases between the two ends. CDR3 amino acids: CASSSALQETQYL. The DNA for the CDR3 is TGTGCCAGCAGCTCTGCACTCCAAGAGACCCAGTACCTC.

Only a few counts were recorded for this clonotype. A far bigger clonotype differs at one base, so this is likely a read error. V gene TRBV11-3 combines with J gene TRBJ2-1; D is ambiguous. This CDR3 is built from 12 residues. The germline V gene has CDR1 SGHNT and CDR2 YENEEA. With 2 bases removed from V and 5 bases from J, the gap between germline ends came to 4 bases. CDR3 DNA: TGTGCCAGCAGCTTAACGGACAATGAGCAGTTCTTC. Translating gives CASSLTDNEQFF.

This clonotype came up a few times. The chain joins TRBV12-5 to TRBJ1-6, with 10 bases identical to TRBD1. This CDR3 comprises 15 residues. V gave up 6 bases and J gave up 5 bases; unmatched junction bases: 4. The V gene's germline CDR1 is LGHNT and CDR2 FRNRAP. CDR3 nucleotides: TGTGCTAGTGGACGGGACAGGGGCGATAATTCACCCCTCCACTTT. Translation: CASGRDRGDNSPLHF.

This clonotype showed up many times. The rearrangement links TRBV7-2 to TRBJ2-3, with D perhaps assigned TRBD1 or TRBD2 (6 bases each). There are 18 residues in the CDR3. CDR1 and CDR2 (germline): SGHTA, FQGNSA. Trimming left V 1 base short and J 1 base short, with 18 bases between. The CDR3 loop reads CASSLVMVVGGRTDTQYF. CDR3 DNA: TGTGCCAGCAGCTTAGTGATGGTGGTGGGGGGCCGCACAGATACGCAGTATTTT. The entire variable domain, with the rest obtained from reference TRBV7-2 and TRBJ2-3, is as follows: GAGVSQSPSNKVTEKGKDVELRCDPISGHTALYWYRQSLGQGLEFLIYFQGNSAPDKSGLPSDRFSAERTGGSVSTLTIQRTQQEDSAVYLCASSLVMVVGGRTDTQYFGPGTRLTVL.

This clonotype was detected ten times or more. The CDR3 sequence is CASRTGTGLGKLFF. The CDR3 coding sequence is TGTGCCAGCAGGACCGGGACAGGGTTAGGAAAACTGTTTTTT. The genes are TRBV2 and TRBJ1-4, with 9 bases that match TRBD1. CDR3 length: 14 residues. From germline, CDR1 is SNHLY and CDR2 FYNNEI. J lost 10 bases, V lost 6 bases, and 9 bases had no gene match.

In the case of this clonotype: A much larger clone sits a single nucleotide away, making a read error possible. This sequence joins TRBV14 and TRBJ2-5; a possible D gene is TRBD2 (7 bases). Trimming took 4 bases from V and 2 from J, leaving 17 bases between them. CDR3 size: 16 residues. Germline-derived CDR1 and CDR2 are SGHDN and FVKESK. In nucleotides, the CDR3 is TGTGCCAGCAGCCCAAATGGGAGGGGGATACAAGAGACCCAGTACTTC. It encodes CASSPNGRGIQETQYF.

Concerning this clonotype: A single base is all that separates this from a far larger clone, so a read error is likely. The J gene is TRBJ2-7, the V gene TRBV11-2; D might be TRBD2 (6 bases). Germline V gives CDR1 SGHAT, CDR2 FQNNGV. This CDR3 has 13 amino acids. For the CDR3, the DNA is TGTGCCAGCAGCTTAGTGGGGCCGGGGGAGCACTACTTC. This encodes CASSLVGPGEHYF. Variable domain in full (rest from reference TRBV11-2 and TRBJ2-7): EAGVAQSPRYKIIEKRQSVAFWCNPISGHATLYWYQQILGQGPKLLIQFQNNGVVDDSQLPKDRFSAERLKGVDSTLKIQPAKLEDSAVYLCASSLVGPGEHYFGPGTRLTVT.

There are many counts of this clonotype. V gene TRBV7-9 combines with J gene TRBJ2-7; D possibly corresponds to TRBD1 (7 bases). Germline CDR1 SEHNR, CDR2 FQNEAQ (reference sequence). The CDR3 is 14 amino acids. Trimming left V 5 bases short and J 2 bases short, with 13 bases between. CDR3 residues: CASSQQGGAYEQYF. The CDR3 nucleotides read TGTGCCAGCAGCCAGCAGGGGGGCGCCTACGAGCAGTACTTC.